This T cell receptor beta chain was sequenced for a study of Ad26.COV2.S vaccination and SARS-CoV-2 variants. Study-wide background: Intramuscularly, Ad26.COV2.S was given either once or twice, 56 days apart. General study findings and limits: The analyses of TCR breadth and depth may have understated the size of total T cell responses. The breadth of spike-specific CD8+ and CD4+ T cell responses after vaccination was reportedly substantial. It was vaccine recipients, not placebo recipients, who had the higher spike-specific TCR breadth.

Sample treatment: 15 to 20 received Ad26.COV2.S at low or high dose, single or two shots; about 5 received placebo; per-sample allocation not given. Material that was analyzed had been drawn on day 63 after the first vaccine or placebo injection. TCRdb's copy holds only in-frame clones and misses some; the assay was immunoSEQ multiplex PCR. The repertoire holds about 480,000 clones, with 70% to 90% as singletons. This clone was seen a handful of times. The antigen remains undetermined. The CDR3 is 15 residues long. The V gene's germline CDR1 is SQVTM and CDR2 ANQGSEA. The germline V and J ends were trimmed by 1 base and 1 base, with 14 bases remaining between them.

This chain connects TRBV29-1 to TRBJ2-7; the D gene is possibly TRBD2 (5 bases). The sample consisted of peripheral blood, taken in a trial of Ad26.COV2.S vaccine versus placebo. This clonotype originated in a person aged 18-60 years who received the Ad26.COV2.S COVID-19 vaccine or a placebo. The CDR3 DNA is TGCAGCGTTGAAGGACCAGGAGGTGGGTCCTACGAGCAGTACTTC. As protein: CSVEGPGGGSYEQYF.